The rows below give T cell receptor beta chains drawn from one sample of a study of blood T cell repertoires in COVID-19. Clones were read by immunoSEQ multiplex PCR, and TCRdb kept only the in-frame ones, dropping some. The top ten clones hold 1.5% to 1.8% of a sample with roughly 380,000 clones, approximately 90% of them seen once. Sequencing was performed on peripheral blood. The receptors were gathered from a woman aged 40 to 55 with COVID-19, enrolled during active disease. The CDR3 runs from the conserved cysteine through the conserved F or W. Each record gives: J gene, D gene, V gene, clone size, CDR3 protein, CDR3 DNA. The D gene is left open where the match is weak. Clone size is given for some rows only: seen once, a few or many times, or a class if the clone is expanded.

TRBJ1-5	TRBD1	TRBV19	.	CASSTPPRGTGQPQHF	TGTGCCAGTAGTACCCCCCCCAGAGGGACAGGCCAGCCCCAGCATTTT
TRBJ1-1	.	TRBV6-5	once	CASSPIRRSSTEAFF	TGTGCCAGCAGTCCTATTAGGCGGAGTTCAACTGAAGCTTTCTTT
TRBJ1-3	.	TRBV28	.	CASSFSRNGNTIYF	TGTGCCAGCAGTTTTAGTCGCAACGGAAACACCATATATTTT
TRBJ2-7	TRBD1	TRBV28	few	CASYSGTAYEQYF	TGTGCCAGCTATTCCGGGACAGCCTACGAGCAGTACTTC
TRBJ2-1	TRBD2	TRBV5-1	.	CASSSRQMALAGGNNEQFF	TGCGCCAGCAGCTCGCGACAAATGGCACTAGCGGGGGGAAACAATGAGCAGTTCTTC
TRBJ1-1	.	TRBV30	few	CACPGEGDTEAFF	TGTGCCTGCCCGGGGGAGGGGGACACTGAAGCTTTCTTT
TRBJ2-2	TRBD1	TRBV7-9	.	CASSYRTGGLTGELFF	TGTGCCAGCAGCTACCGGACAGGGGGGTTAACCGGGGAGCTGTTTTTT
TRBJ2-1	TRBD2	TRBV9	.	CASSFTPGLAGPPSYNEQFF	TGTGCCAGCAGCTTCACCCCCGGACTAGCGGGACCCCCCTCCTACAATGAGCAGTTCTTC
TRBJ2-5	TRBD2	TRBV29-1	.	CSARGGQETQYF	TGCAGCGCGCGGGGGGGCCAGGAGACCCAGTACTTC
TRBJ1-1	TRBD1	TRBV7-9	.	CASSQPPGQGSRWTEAFF	TGTGCCAGCAGCCAGCCTCCGGGACAGGGGAGTAGGTGGACTGAAGCTTTCTTT
TRBJ1-2	.	TRBV19	few	CASSTRGGARYGYTF	TGTGCCAGTAGTACCCGGGGCGGGGCAAGATATGGCTACACCTTC
TRBJ2-1	.	TRBV24-1	once	CATSDRLAANEQFF	TGTGCCACCAGTGATCGGTTGGCGGCGAATGAGCAGTTCTTC
TRBJ2-6	.	TRBV5-5	once	CASSLLGAGSGANVLTF	TGTGCCAGCAGCTTGCTGGGGGCAGGGTCTGGGGCCAACGTCCTGACTTTC
TRBJ1-2	.	TRBV29-1	.	CSVGTLRDGYTF	TGCAGCGTTGGGACCTTGAGGGATGGCTACACCTTC
TRBJ1-2	.	TRBV28	.	CASSLGVRDGYTF	TGTGCCAGCAGTTTAGGTGTTCGGGATGGCTACACCTTC
TRBJ1-1	.	TRBV2	.	CARQGGNTEAFF	TGTGCCAGGCAAGGGGGGAACACTGAAGCTTTCTTT
TRBJ2-1	TRBD2	TRBV7-9	.	CASSLESRLAGAYNEQFF	TGTGCCAGCAGCTTAGAATCAAGGCTAGCGGGAGCGTACAATGAGCAGTTCTTC
TRBJ2-5	.	TRBV27	few	CASSPERGGAPQETQYF	TGTGCCAGCAGCCCTGAACGCGGCGGGGCACCTCAAGAGACCCAGTACTTC
TRBJ1-1	.	TRBV28	.	CASSPPAQGVTTEAFF	TGTGCCAGCAGTCCCCCGGCTCAGGGTGTAACCACTGAAGCTTTCTTT
TRBJ1-1	.	TRBV30	.	CAWSVTKRTEAFF	TGTGCCTGGAGTGTTACTAAAAGAACTGAAGCTTTCTTT
TRBJ1-1	TRBD1	TRBV7-6	.	CASRGTGYRAEAFF	TGTGCCAGCAGGGGGACAGGGTATCGCGCTGAAGCTTTCTTT
TRBJ2-1	.	TRBV19	.	CASSITGVHPYNEQFF	TGTGCCAGTAGTATTACCGGGGTCCATCCCTACAATGAGCAGTTCTTC
TRBJ1-1	.	TRBV7-3	.	CASERTSWERAFF	TGTGCCAGCGAGCGGACTTCCTGGGAGAGGGCTTTCTTT
TRBJ1-1	.	TRBV7-8	.	CASSPLTGEAFF	TGTGCCAGCAGCCCCTTGACGGGTGAAGCTTTCTTT
TRBJ2-6	.	TRBV6-5	.	CASASSGANVLTF	TGTGCCAGCGCGTCTTCGGGGGCCAACGTCCTGACTTTC
TRBJ2-1	TRBD1	TRBV4-3	.	CASSLFAGQAGSYNEQFF	TGCGCCAGCAGCCTATTCGCCGGACAGGCCGGCTCCTACAATGAGCAGTTCTTC
TRBJ1-1	TRBD1	TRBV18	.	CASSFGQGGTEAFF	TGTGCCAGCTCATTCGGACAGGGGGGCACTGAAGCTTTCTTT
TRBJ2-4	.	TRBV5-4	.	CASSLSGARAKNIQYF	TGTGCCAGCAGCTTGTCAGGGGCTCGGGCCAAAAACATTCAGTACTTC
TRBJ2-5	TRBD2	TRBV6-1	.	CASSEKLAGRETQYF	TGTGCCAGCAGTGAAAAACTAGCGGGGAGGGAGACCCAGTACTTC
TRBJ2-2	.	TRBV7-2	.	CASSLAGVGSQGGELFF	TGTGCCAGCAGCCTGGCTGGGGTGGGTTCCCAGGGCGGGGAGCTGTTTTTT
TRBJ1-2	.	TRBV18	.	CASSLQAEGRRGYTF	TGTGCCAGCTCACTTCAGGCGGAGGGGCGTCGTGGCTACACCTTC
TRBJ1-1	.	TRBV2	few	CARGGTMNTEAFF	TGTGCCAGGGGGGGGACAATGAACACTGAAGCTTTCTTT
TRBJ1-1	.	TRBV7-3	.	CASSLQAVNTEAFF	TGTGCCAGCAGCCTACAGGCGGTGAACACTGAAGCTTTCTTT
TRBJ2-2	TRBD1	TRBV5-1	.	CASTRTGADTGELFF	TGCGCCAGCACCCGGACAGGGGCGGACACCGGGGAGCTGTTTTTT
TRBJ2-6	.	TRBV11-2	.	CASSLGQRQNSGANVLTF	TGTGCCAGCAGCTTAGGGCAGCGTCAAAACTCTGGGGCCAACGTCCTGACTTTC
TRBJ1-2	.	TRBV19	.	CASSIDSDTSYGYTF	TGTGCCAGTAGTATAGATTCCGACACAAGCTATGGCTACACCTTC
TRBJ2-3	TRBD2	TRBV4-3	.	CASSQSATSGHTIGTDTQYF	TGCGCCAGCAGCCAATCAGCGACTAGCGGGCATACAATTGGCACAGATACGCAGTATTTT
TRBJ2-7	.	TRBV11-3	.	CASSLASQTEQYF	TGTGCCAGCAGCTTAGCCTCACAAACCGAGCAGTACTTC
TRBJ1-2	.	TRBV9	.	CASSPSGGGEWGYTF	TGTGCCAGCAGCCCCAGCGGAGGGGGGGAGTGGGGCTACACCTTC
TRBJ1-3	TRBD1	TRBV28	.	CASSLQGGTGNTIYF	TGTGCCAGCAGTCTTCAAGGGGGCACTGGAAACACCATATATTTT
TRBJ1-5	.	TRBV19	.	CASRLTGPGDQPQHF	TGTGCCAGTAGGCTTACGGGGCCAGGGGATCAGCCCCAGCATTTT
TRBJ1-1	TRBD1	TRBV6-5	few	CASSWDRETEAFF	TGTGCCAGCAGTTGGGACAGGGAGACTGAAGCTTTCTTT
TRBJ1-1	.	TRBV7-2	.	CASSLRQYRNTEAFF	TGTGCCAGCAGCCTCCGACAATACAGGAACACTGAAGCTTTCTTT
TRBJ1-4	.	TRBV6-2/TRBV6-3	.	CASSSDRSLNEKLFF	TGTGCCAGCAGTTCAGACCGGAGCCTTAATGAAAAACTGTTTTTT